This T cell receptor beta chain originates from a study of CXCR3-negative and CXCR3-positive naive CD8 T cells. Study outcomes and limitations: Researchers reported similar TRBV-TRBJ usage in naive CXCR3-negative and CXCR3-positive cells, though memory differed. In CXCR3-positive naive cells, the TRB CDR3s were more hydrophobic than in CXCR3-negative naive cells. Surface CD5 looked about the same in the naive subsets, so the authors worked out TCR strength from TRB CDR3 properties.

For this clonotype: Its specificity is not known.

CDR1 and CDR2 (germline): SGDLS, YYNGEE. The CDR3 is 14 amino acids. The study made its TRB cDNA libraries by 5' RACE, adding UMI labels. No DNA is given; TCRdb re-called the 5' RACE reads and lists each CDR3 protein once. The table for this sample gives approximately 26,000 distinct CDR3 sequences. This sequence joins TRBV9 and TRBJ2-3. The sample was naive CXCR3- CD8+ T cells from blood. Subset noted: CD45RO-CCR7+CD27+CD95- naive CD8+ T cells lacking CXCR3 (TNR3-). The receptor was derived from a human donor in good health. Some clones in this sample may be carry-over from other donors' samples. CDR3: CASSVKGTTDTQYF.